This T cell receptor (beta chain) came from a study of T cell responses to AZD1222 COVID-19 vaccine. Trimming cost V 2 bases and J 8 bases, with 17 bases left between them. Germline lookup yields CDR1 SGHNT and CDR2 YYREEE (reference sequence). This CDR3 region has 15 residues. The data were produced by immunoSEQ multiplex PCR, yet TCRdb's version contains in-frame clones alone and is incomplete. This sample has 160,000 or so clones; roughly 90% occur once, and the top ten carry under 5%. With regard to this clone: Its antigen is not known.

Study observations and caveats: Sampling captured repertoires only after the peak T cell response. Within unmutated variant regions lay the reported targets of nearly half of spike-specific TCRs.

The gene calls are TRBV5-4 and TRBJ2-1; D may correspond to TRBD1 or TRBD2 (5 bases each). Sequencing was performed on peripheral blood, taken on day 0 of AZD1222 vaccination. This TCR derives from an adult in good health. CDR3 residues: CASSFRDRLPDEQFF. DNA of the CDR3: TGTGCCAGCAGCTTTCGGGACCGACTACCCGATGAGCAGTTCTTC.